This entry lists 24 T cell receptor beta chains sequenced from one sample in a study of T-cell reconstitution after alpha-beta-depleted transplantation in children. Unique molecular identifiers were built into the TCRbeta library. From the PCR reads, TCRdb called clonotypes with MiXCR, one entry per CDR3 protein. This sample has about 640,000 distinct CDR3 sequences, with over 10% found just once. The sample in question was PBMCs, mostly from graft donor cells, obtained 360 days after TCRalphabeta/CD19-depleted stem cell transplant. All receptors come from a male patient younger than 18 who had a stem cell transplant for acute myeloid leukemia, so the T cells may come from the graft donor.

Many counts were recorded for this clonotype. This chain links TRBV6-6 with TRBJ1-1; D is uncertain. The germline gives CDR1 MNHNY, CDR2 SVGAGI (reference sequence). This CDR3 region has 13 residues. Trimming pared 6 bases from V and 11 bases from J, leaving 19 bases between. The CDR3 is CASRPLLDSGAFF. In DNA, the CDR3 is TGTGCCAGCAGACCGCTCCTCGACTCGGGGGCTTTCTTT.

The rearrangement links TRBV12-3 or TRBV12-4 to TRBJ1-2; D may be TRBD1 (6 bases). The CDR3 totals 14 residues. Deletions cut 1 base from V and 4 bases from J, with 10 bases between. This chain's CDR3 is CASSLDRVSYGYTF. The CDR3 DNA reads TGTGCCAGCAGTTTAGACAGGGTGAGCTATGGCTACACCTTC.

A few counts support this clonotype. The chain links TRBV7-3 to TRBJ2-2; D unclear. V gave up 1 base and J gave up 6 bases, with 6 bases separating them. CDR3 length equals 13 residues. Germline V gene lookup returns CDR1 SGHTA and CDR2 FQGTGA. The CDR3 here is CASSLSGSGELFF. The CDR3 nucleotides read TGTGCCAGCAGCTTAAGCGGATCCGGGGAGCTGTTTTTT.

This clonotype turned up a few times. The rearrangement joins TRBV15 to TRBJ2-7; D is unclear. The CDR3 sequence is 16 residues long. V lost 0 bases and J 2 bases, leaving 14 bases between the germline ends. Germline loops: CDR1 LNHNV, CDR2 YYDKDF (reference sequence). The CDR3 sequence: CATSRDRRAKAYEQYF. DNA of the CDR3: TGTGCCACCAGCAGAGATAGAAGGGCAAAAGCCTACGAGCAGTACTTC.

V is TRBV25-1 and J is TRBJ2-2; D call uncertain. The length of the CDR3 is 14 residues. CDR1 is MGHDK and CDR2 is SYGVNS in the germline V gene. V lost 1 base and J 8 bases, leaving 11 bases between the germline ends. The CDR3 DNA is TGTGCCAGCAGTGAATTGGGGATCCCAGGGGAGCTGTTTTTT. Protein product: CASSELGIPGELFF.

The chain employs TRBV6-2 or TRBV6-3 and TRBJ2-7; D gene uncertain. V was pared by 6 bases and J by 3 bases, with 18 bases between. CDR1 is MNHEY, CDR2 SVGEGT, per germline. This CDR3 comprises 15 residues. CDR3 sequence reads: CASRNRVLANYEQYF. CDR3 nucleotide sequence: TGTGCCAGCAGGAACCGGGTCCTCGCAAACTACGAGCAGTACTTC.

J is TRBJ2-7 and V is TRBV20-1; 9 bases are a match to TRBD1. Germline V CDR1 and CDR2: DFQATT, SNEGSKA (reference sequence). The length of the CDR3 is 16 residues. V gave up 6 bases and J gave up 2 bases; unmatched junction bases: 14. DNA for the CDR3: TGCAGTGCCATGATAGTCGACAGGGGGGACCCCTACGAGCAGTACTTC. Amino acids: CSAMIVDRGDPYEQYF.

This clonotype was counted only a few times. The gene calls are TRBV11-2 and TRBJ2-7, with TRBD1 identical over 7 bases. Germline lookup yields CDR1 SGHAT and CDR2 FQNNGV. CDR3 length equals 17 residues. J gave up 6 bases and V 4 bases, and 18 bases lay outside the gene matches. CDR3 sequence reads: CASSSPPGGQHYGEQYF. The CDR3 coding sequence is TGTGCCAGCAGCTCACCCCCAGGGGGACAGCACTACGGCGAGCAGTACTTC.

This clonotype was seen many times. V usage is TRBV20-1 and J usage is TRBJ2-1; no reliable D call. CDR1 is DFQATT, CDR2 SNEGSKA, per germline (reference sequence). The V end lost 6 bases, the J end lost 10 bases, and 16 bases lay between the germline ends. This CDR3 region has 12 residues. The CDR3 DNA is TGCAGTGCGTCCGGGCACACCGGGGAGCAGTTCTTC. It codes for CSASGHTGEQFF.

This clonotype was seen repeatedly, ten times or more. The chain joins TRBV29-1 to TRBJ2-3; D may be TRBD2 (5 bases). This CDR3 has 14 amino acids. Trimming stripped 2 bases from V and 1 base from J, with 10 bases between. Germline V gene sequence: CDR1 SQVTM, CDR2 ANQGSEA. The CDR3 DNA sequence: TGCAGCGTTGAACGGACTCCTCGCACAGATACGCAGTATTTT. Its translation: CSVERTPRTDTQYF.

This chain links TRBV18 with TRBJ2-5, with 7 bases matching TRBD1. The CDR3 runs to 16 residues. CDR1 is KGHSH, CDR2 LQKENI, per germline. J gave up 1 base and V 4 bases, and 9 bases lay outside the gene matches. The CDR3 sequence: CASSLIQGSLQETQYF. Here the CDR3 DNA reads TGTGCCAGCTCACTTATACAGGGGTCCCTCCAAGAGACCCAGTACTTC.

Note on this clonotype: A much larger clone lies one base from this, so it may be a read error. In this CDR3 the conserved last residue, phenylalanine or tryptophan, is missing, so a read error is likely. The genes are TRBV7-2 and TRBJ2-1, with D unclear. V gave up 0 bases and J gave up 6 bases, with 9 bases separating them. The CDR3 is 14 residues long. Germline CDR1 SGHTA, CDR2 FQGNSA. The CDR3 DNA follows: TGTGCCAGCAGCTTAGCGCCCAGGATCAATGAGCAGTTCTAC. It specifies CASSLAPRINEQFY.

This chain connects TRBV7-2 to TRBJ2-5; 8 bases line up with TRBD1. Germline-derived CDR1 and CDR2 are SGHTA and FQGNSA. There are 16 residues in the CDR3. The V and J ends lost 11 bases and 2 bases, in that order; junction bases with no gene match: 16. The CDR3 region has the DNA TGTGCCGGGCGACAGGGGACCTCTACACTACAAGAGACCCAGTACTTC. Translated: CAGRQGTSTLQETQYF.

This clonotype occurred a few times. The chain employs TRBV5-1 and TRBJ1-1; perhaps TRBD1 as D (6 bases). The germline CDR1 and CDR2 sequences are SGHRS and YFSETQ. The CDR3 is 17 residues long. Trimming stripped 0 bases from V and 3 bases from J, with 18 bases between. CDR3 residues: CASSLGRDTLLDTEAFF. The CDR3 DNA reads TGCGCCAGCAGCTTGGGTCGGGACACCCTCCTGGACACTGAAGCTTTCTTT. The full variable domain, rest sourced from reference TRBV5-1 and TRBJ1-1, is KAGVTQTPRYLIKTRGQQVTLSCSPISGHRSVSWYQQTPGQGLQFLFEYFSETQRNKGNFPGRFSGRQFSNSRSEMNVSTLELGDSALYLCASSLGRDTLLDTEAFFGQGTRLTVV.

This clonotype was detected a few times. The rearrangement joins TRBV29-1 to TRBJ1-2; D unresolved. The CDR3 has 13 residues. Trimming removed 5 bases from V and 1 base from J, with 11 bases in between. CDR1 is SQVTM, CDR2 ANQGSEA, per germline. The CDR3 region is CSVSGRVNYGYTF. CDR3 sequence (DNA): TGCAGCGTTTCCGGGAGAGTTAACTATGGCTACACCTTC. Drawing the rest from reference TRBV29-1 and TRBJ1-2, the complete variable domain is SAVISQKPSRDICQRGTSLTIQCQVDSQVTMMFWYRQQPGQSLTLIATANQGSEATYESGFVIDKFPISRPNLTFSTLTVSNMSPEDSSIYLCSVSGRVNYGYTFGSGTRLTVV.

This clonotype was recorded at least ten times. This chain's CDR3 is CASSFGQGSYNEQFF. For the CDR3, the DNA is TGTGCCAGCAGTTTCGGACAGGGGTCCTACAATGAGCAGTTCTTC. The V call is TRBV12-3 or TRBV12-4, the J call TRBJ2-1; 9 bases agree with TRBD1. The CDR3 extends over 15 amino acids. J was trimmed by 1 base and V by 3 bases; bases with no gene match: 1.

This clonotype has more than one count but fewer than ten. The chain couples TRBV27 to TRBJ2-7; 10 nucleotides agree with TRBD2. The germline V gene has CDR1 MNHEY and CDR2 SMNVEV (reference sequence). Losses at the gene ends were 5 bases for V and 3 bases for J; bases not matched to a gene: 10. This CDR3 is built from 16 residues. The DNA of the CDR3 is TGTGCCAGCAGTCCCACTGGGCTAGCGGGAGTCTACGAGCAGTACTTC. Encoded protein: CASSPTGLAGVYEQYF.

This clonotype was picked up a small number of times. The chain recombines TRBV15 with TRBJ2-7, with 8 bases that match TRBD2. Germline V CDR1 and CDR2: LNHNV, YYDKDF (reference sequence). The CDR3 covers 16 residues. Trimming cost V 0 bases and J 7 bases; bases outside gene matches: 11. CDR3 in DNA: TGTGCCACCAGCAGAGAACCTCTAGCGGGCCAACGGGAGCAGTACTTC. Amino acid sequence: CATSREPLAGQREQYF. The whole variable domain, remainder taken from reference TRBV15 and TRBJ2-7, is DAMVIQNPRYQVTQFGKPVTLSCSQTLNHNVMYWYQQKSSQAPKLLFHYYDKDFNNEADTPDNFQSRRPNTSFCFLDIRSPGLGDTAMYLCATSREPLAGQREQYFGPGTRLTVT.

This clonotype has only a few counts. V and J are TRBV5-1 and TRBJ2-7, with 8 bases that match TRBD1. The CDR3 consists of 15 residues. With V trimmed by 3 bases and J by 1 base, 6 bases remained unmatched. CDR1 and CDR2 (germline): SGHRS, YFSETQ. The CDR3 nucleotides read TGCGCCAGCAGCTCCGCCGGACAGGGTTCCTACGAGCAGTACTTC. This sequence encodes CASSSAGQGSYEQYF.

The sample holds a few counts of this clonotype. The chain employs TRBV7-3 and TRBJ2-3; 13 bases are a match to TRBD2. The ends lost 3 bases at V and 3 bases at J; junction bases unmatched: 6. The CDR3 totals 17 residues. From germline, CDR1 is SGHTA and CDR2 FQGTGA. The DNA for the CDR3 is TGTGCCAGCAGCTTTGGTCCGGGACTAGCGGGAACAGATACGCAGTATTTT. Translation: CASSFGPGLAGTDTQYF.

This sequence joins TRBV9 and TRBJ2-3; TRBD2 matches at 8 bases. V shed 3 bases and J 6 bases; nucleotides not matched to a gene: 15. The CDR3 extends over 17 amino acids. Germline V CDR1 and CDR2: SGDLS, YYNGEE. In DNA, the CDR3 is TGTGCCAGCAGCGGAGGAGGTCTAGCGGGCTCGGGGGATACGCAGTATTTT. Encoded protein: CASSGGGLAGSGDTQYF.

This CDR3 reads CSARDRKGTTSTSSYNEQFF. CDR3 sequence (DNA): TGCAGTGCTAGAGACCGGAAGGGGACGACTAGCACGAGCTCCTACAATGAGCAGTTCTTC. This chain links TRBV20-1 with TRBJ2-1; 7 bases line up with TRBD2. This CDR3 is built from 20 residues. The germline V gene has CDR1 DFQATT and CDR2 SNEGSKA (reference sequence). V lost 0 bases and J lost 0; bases outside the gene matches: 17.

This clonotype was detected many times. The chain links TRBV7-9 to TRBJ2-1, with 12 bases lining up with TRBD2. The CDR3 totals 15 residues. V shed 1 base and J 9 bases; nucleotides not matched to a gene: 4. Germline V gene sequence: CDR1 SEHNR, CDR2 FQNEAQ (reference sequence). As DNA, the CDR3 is TGTGCCAGCAGCTTAGGACTAGCGGGAGTTTTTGAGCAGTTCTTC. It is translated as CASSLGLAGVFEQFF.

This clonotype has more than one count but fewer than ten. The CDR3 bases are TGTGCCAGCAGTTTATCTCCCCGCTCATGGGTCGGAGGCTACACCTTC. Its protein is CASSLSPRSWVGGYTF. The chain links TRBV27 to TRBJ1-2; D remains ambiguous. Germline V CDR1 and CDR2: MNHEY, SMNVEV (reference sequence). This CDR3 has 16 residues. The V end was cut by 0 bases, the J end by 8 bases, with 19 bases between.